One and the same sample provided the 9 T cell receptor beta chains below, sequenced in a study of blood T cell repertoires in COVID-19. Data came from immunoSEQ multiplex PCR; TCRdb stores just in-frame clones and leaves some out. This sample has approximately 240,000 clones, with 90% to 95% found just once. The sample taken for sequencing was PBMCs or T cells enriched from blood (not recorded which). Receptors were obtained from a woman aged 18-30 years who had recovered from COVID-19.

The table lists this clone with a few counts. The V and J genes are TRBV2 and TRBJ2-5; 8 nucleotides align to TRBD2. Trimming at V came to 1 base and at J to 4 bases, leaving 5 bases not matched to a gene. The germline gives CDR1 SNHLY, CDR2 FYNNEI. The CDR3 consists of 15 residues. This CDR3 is CASSEEFAGGETQYF. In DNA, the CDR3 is TGTGCCAGCAGTGAAGAGTTTGCGGGGGGAGAGACCCAGTACTTC. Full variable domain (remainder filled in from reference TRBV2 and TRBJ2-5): EPEVTQTPSHQVTQMGQEVILRCVPISNHLYFYWYRQILGQKVEFLVSFYNNEISEKSEIFDDQFSVERPDGSNFTLKIRSTKLEDSAMYFCASSEEFAGGETQYFGPGTRLLVL.

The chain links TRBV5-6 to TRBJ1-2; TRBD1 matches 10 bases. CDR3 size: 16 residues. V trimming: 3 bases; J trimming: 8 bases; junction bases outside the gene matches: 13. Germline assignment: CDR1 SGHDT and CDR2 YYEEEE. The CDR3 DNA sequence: TGTGCCAGCAGCTCGGGAGGGACAGGGGCCCCCTGGGGCTACACCTTC. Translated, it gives CASSSGGTGAPWGYTF.

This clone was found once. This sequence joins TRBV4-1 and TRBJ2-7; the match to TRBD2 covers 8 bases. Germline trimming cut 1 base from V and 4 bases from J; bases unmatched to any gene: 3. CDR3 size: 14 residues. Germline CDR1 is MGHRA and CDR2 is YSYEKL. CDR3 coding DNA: TGCGCCAGCAGCCAAGGCGGGGGGCTGTACGAGCAGTACTTC. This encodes CASSQGGGLYEQYF.

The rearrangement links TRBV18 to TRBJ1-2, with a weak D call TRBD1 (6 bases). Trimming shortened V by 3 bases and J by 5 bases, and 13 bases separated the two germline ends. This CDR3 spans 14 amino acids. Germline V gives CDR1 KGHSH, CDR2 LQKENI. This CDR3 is CASSPPGQQYGYTF. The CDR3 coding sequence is TGTGCCAGCTCACCGCCGGGACAACAATATGGCTACACCTTC.

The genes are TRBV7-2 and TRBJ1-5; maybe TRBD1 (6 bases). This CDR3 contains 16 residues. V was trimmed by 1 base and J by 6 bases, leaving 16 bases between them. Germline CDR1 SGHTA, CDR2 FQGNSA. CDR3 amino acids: CASSLGGGAGFQPQHF. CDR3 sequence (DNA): TGTGCCAGCAGCTTAGGGGGGGGCGCAGGGTTTCAGCCCCAGCATTTT. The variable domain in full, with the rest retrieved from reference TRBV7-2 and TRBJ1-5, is GAGVSQSPSNKVTEKGKDVELRCDPISGHTALYWYRQSLGQGLEFLIYFQGNSAPDKSGLPSDRFSAERTGGSVSTLTIQRTQQEDSAVYLCASSLGGGAGFQPQHFGDGTRLSIL.

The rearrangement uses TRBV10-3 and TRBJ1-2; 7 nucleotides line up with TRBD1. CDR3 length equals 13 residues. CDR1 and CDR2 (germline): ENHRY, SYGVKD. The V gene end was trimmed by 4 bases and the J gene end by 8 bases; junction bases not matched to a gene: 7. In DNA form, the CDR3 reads TGTGCCATCAGTGCCCTGACAGGGCAAGGCTACACCTTC. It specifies CAISALTGQGYTF.

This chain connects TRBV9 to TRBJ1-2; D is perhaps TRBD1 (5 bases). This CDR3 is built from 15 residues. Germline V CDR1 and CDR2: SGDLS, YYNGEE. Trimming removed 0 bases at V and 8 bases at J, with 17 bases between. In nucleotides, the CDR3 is TGTGCCAGCAGCGTAGGAGGACAAGGAATAAGGGGCTACACCTTC. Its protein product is CASSVGGQGIRGYTF.

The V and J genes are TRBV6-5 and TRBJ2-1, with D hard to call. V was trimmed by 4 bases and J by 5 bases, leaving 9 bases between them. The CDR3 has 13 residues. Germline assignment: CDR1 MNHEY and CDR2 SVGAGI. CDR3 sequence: CASSWNRDNEQFF. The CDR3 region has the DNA TGTGCCAGCAGTTGGAACAGAGACAATGAGCAGTTCTTC.

CDR3 DNA sequence: TGTGCCAGCCAGGGCCCCGCAATGGACGACTATGGCTACACCTTC. As protein: CASQGPAMDDYGYTF. This chain links TRBV25-1 with TRBJ1-2, with D possibly matching TRBD1 (5 bases). Trimming cost V 8 bases and J 3 bases, with 19 bases left between them. CDR3 length: 15 residues. In germline, CDR1 is MGHDK, CDR2 SYGVNS.